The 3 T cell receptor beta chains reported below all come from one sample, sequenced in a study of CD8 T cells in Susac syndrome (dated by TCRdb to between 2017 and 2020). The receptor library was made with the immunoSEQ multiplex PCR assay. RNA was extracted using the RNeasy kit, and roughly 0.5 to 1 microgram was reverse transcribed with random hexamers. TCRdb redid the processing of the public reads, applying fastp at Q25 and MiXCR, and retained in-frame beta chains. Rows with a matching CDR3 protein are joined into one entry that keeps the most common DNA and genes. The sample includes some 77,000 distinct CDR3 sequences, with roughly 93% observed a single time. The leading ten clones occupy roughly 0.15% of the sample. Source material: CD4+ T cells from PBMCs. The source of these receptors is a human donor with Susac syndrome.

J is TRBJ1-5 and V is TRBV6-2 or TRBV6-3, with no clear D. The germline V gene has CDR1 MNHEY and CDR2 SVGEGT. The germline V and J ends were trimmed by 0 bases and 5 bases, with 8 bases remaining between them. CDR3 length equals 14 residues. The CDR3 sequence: CASSYSSRDQPQHF. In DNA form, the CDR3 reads TGTGCCAGCAGTTACTCATCTAGGGATCAGCCCCAGCATTTT.

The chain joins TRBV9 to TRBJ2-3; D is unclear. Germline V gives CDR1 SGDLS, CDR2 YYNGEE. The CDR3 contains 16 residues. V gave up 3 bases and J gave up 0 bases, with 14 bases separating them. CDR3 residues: CASSAQGFASTDTQYF. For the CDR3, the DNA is TGTGCCAGCAGCGCCCAAGGGTTCGCTAGCACAGATACGCAGTATTTT.

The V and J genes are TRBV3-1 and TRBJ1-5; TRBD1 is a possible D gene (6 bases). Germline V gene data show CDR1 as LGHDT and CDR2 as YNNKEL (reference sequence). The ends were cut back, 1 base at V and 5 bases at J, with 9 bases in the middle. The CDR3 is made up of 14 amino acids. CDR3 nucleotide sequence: TGTGCCAGCAGCCAAGGACAGGTGGATCAGCCCCAGCATTTT. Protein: CASSQGQVDQPQHF.